This TCR beta chain was sequenced in a study of T cells in Graves' hyperthyroidism and ophthalmopathy. About the research overall: Staff took peripheral blood when the initial diagnosis was made, before any treatment began.

Findings of the study overall: Researchers found most expanded thyroid clonotypes above 0.001 in blood as well.

Amplified regions were TCR beta CDR3 sequences from RNA transcripts. A set of HTBI primers served as the primers for a first-round RT-PCR of the TCR CDR3. TCRdb itself ran the multiplex PCR reads through MiXCR, one entry per CDR3 protein. The sample lists around 700,000 distinct CDR3 sequences, around a third occurring once. In making diagnoses, clinical symptoms, serum thyroxine and TRAb, thyroid ultrasound and orbital computed tomography were all used. This CDR3 is 16 amino acids long. The V segment lost 8 bases and the J segment 5 bases; nucleotides outside the gene matches: 17. Germline lookup yields CDR1 SGHDN and CDR2 FVKESK. Points on this clonotype: Its antigen remains unidentified.

This sequence was found in a woman aged 35 to 49 with Graves' hyperthyroidism. The chain uses TRBV14 and TRBJ1-2, with 7 bases fitting TRBD1. The sample was blood. DNA of the CDR3: TGTGCCAGCTCACTCTTCTCGCGGGACAGCTTATATGGCTACACCTTC. Amino acid sequence: CASSLFSRDSLYGYTF.